This is a list of T cell receptor beta chains from one sample in a study of blood T cell repertoires in COVID-19. Clones were read by immunoSEQ multiplex PCR, and TCRdb kept only the in-frame ones, dropping some. The sample lists fewer than 300,000 clones, over 75% occurring once. Sequencing used peripheral blood. The receptors derive from a human donor with COVID-19, enrolled during active disease. The donor label of this sample is uncertain. Each CDR3 is given with its conserved first and last residue. Fields, in order: J gene, V gene, D gene, clone size, CDR3 protein, CDR3 DNA. D genes are given only for firm matches. Rows give clone size only sometimes, using once, few, many, or a class for an expanded clone.

TRBJ1-1,TRBV28,NA,NA,CASSLTVPSTEAFF,TGTGCCAGCAGTTTGACAGTGCCCTCCACTGAAGCTTTCTTT
TRBJ1-5,TRBV19,TRBD1,NA,CASSQNTGGNQPQHF,TGTGCCAGTAGTCAAAATACAGGGGGCAATCAGCCCCAGCATTTT
TRBJ2-5,TRBV29-1,NA,NA,CSVGEGSETQYF,TGCAGCGTTGGAGAGGGGAGCGAGACCCAGTACTTC
TRBJ1-1,TRBV4-3,NA,NA,CASSQANEAFF,TGCGCCAGCAGCCAAGCTAATGAAGCTTTCTTT
TRBJ1-4,TRBV3-1/TRBV3-2,TRBD1,few,CASSQDPGGAGNEKLFF,TGTGCCAGCAGCCAAGATCCAGGGGGCGCGGGAAATGAAAAACTGTTTTTT
TRBJ1-5,TRBV6-5,NA,NA,CASSYLGYSNQPQHF,TGTGCCAGCAGTTACCTAGGTTATAGCAATCAGCCCCAGCATTTT
TRBJ1-6,TRBV5-1,NA,NA,CASSLGYGEHSPLHF,TGCGCCAGCAGCTTGGGGTACGGAGAGCATTCACCCCTCCACTTT
TRBJ1-5,TRBV12-5,NA,NA,CASGPIGGRSNQPQHF,TGTGCTAGTGGCCCCATAGGGGGACGGAGCAATCAGCCCCAGCATTTT
TRBJ1-2,TRBV14,NA,NA,CASSPSLGANYGYTF,TGTGCCAGCAGCCCGTCGCTAGGGGCTAACTATGGCTACACCTTC
TRBJ1-6,TRBV30,NA,NA,CAWSMSPSSPLHF,TGTGCCTGGAGTATGTCCCCGAGTTCACCCCTCCACTTT
TRBJ1-6,TRBV14,NA,few,CASSQMRDIADNSPLHF,TGTGCCAGCAGCCAGATGAGGGACATTGCGGATAATTCACCCCTCCACTTT
TRBJ2-3,TRBV20-1,TRBD2,NA,CSASGTSGTSTDTQYF,TGCAGTGCTAGTGGGACTAGCGGGACCAGCACAGATACGCAGTATTTT
TRBJ1-2,TRBV5-4,NA,NA,CASSLGGGRRNGYTF,TGTGCCAGCAGCTTGGGCGGGGGGCGACGGAATGGCTACACCTTC
TRBJ1-2,TRBV14,NA,NA,CASSHAGPGNGYTF,TGTGCCAGCAGCCATGCCGGGCCCGGGAATGGCTACACCTTC
TRBJ2-7,TRBV7-2,TRBD2,NA,CASSLAGGPDEQYF,TGTGCCAGCAGCTTAGCGGGAGGGCCCGACGAGCAGTACTTC
TRBJ1-1,TRBV5-1,TRBD1,once,CASSLQGAATEAFF,TGCGCCAGCAGCTTACAGGGGGCGGCCACTGAAGCTTTCTTT
TRBJ2-7,TRBV27,NA,NA,CASSSSVSRYSYEQYF,TGTGCCAGCAGTTCATCAGTGAGCAGGTACTCCTACGAGCAGTACTTC
TRBJ2-1,TRBV5-4,NA,NA,CASSLATGRSYNEQFF,TGTGCCAGCAGCTTGGCCACAGGGCGTTCCTACAATGAGCAGTTCTTC
TRBJ1-2,TRBV19,TRBD1,NA,CASSPGQAYGYTF,TGTGCCAGTAGTCCTGGACAGGCCTATGGCTACACCTTC
TRBJ1-1,TRBV19,NA,few,CASSLTGGTEAFF,TGTGCCAGTAGCCTGACAGGTGGCACTGAAGCTTTCTTT
TRBJ2-3,TRBV5-1,NA,NA,CASSTNQATDTQYF,TGCGCCAGCAGCACGAATCAGGCCACAGATACGCAGTATTTT
TRBJ1-4,TRBV28,NA,NA,CASSLSNEKLFF,TGTGCCAGCAGTCTTAGTAATGAAAAACTGTTTTTT
TRBJ1-6,TRBV5-1,TRBD1,NA,CASSTTPRDRGSSPLHF,TGCGCCAGCAGCACAACACCTAGGGACAGGGGTAGCTCACCCCTCCACTTT
TRBJ2-5,TRBV5-1,TRBD2,NA,CASSAGPGLAERGETQYF,TGCGCCAGCAGCGCAGGCCCGGGACTAGCGGAGAGGGGGGAGACCCAGTACTTC
TRBJ1-5,TRBV4-3,NA,NA,CASSQARSQPQHF,TGCGCCAGCAGCCAAGCCAGGTCCCAGCCCCAGCATTTT
TRBJ1-6,TRBV9,NA,NA,CASGAGTLASPLHF,TGTGCCAGCGGGGCCGGGACATTAGCTTCACCCCTCCACTTT
TRBJ2-3,TRBV3-1/TRBV3-2,TRBD2,NA,CASSIGLASDTQYF,TGTGCCAGCAGCATTGGACTAGCATCGGATACGCAGTATTTT
TRBJ1-1,TRBV5-6,NA,NA,CASSVLGGTEAFF,TGTGCCAGCAGCGTGCTTGGCGGAACTGAAGCTTTCTTT
TRBJ1-4,TRBV3-1/TRBV3-2,NA,NA,CASSVSPNEKLFF,TGTGCCAGCAGCGTATCCCCTAATGAAAAACTGTTTTTT
TRBJ2-6,TRBV25-1,TRBD2,NA,CASSGVGGIGANVLTF,TGTGCCAGCAGCGGAGTGGGAGGGATCGGGGCCAACGTCCTGACTTTC
TRBJ1-2,TRBV28,NA,NA,CASSRGAQGEWGYTF,TGTGCCAGCAGCCGCGGGGCGCAGGGTGAGTGGGGCTACACCTTC
TRBJ1-4,TRBV11-2,TRBD1,NA,CASSSGQGGKLFF,TGTGCCAGCAGCTCCGGACAGGGTGGAAAACTGTTTTTT